This T cell receptor beta chain stems from a study of early T cells in non-severe SARS-CoV-2 infection (dated by TCRdb to the early 2020s). In the study overall: Bulk RNA from unsorted whole blood was used for TCR sequencing, so alpha and beta chains could not be paired. Beyond this particular receptor, the publication reports: Matching against VDJdb was skewed toward anti-spike CD8 responses, likely underestimated virus-specific expansions, and missed private and CD4 specificities.

CDR1 is given as ENHRY and CDR2 as SYGVKD, both from the germline V gene. The V and J ends are trimmed by 4 bases and 2 bases, leaving 10 bases between them. The CDR3 measures 14 amino acids from cysteine to phenylalanine. CDR3 DNA is the only sequence kept; it has 42 bases, read in frame from the first base. Set within a cohort of healthcare workers in London, UK, this nested case-control study involved weekly PCR testing of nasopharyngeal swabs along with blood sampling. Healthcare workers were recruited during the week of the UK lockdown, between 23 and 31 March 2020, and followed weekly for up to roughly 15 weeks. This clonotype was found a few times. What this receptor recognizes is not known. No clone much larger than this one lies a single base away; base qualities are absent. The library came from 5' RACE. Reads for this sample came from a NextSeq 500. To correct for sequencing error and PCR bias, the TCR library protocol tagged individual cDNA molecules with unique molecular identifiers. Both TCR alpha and beta chains were sequenced, and tight co-correlation was observed between alpha and beta sequence abundances in each sample. The authors processed their data as follows. Decombinator V4 was used to annotate TCR sequences for V gene, J gene and CDR3. Expanded TCRs were defined as changing significantly between any two time points under a Poisson model with p below 0.0001. TCR abundances were normalised to the total number of TCRs sequenced per sample and expressed as counts per million. MAIT TCRs were defined by TRAV1-2 paired with TRAJ12, TRAJ20 or TRAJ33, and iNKT TCRs by TRAV10 paired with TRAJ18. VDJdb, accessed on 1 November 2021, was searched for TCRs annotated for CMV, EBV and SARS-CoV-2, and TCRs annotated for more than one antigen were excluded. TCRdb itself trimmed the public reads at Q25 with fastp, ran MiXCR and retained productive beta chains. CDR3 protein sequences are deduplicated, and each keeps its most common genes and DNA. For this entry, the V and J calls and clone size follow TCRdb and not the study's own pipeline. This sample lists about 72,000 distinct CDR3 sequences; approximately 8.3% were detected once. The top ten clonotypes cover 3% to 3.5% of the sample.

The sequence joins TRBV10-3 to TRBJ2-3, with TRBD2 as a weak D call on 5 bases. This receptor was obtained from an adult who was a healthcare worker with PCR-confirmed SARS-CoV-2 infection or an uninfected control (not recorded which). The sequencing input was whole blood. CDR3 loop: CAISGEQITDTQYF. In nucleotide form, the sequence is TGTGCCATCAGTGGGGAGCAGATCACAGATACGCAGTATTTT.